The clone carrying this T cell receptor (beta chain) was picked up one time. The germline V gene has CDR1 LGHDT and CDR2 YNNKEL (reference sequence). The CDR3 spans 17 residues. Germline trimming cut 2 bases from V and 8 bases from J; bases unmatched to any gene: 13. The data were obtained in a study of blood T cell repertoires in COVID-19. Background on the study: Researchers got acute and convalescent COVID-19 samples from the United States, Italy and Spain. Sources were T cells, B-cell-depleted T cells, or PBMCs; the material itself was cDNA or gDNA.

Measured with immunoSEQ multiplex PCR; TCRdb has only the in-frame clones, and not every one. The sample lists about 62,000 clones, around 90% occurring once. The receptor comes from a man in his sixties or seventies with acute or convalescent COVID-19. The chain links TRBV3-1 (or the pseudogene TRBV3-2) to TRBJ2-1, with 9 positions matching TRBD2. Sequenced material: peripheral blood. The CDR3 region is CASSQRRRASGVDEQFF. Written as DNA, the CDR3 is TGTGCCAGCAGCCAAAGAAGGAGGGCTAGCGGGGTGGATGAGCAGTTCTTC.